These T cell receptor beta chains were read from a single sample in a study of beta chain features in type 1 diabetes. Sequencing used immunoSEQ multiplex PCR; TCRdb keeps in-frame clones, though not all of them. The sample consists of 600,000 to 750,000 clones, around 12% of them appearing once. Sample: naive CD4+ T cells from blood. The receptors shown here come from a man aged 30 to 45 with type 1 diabetes. CDR3s include the opening cysteine and the closing phenylalanine or tryptophan. Clone size appears in some rows only: once, few, many, or a class for an expanded clone.

V gene: TRBV29-1; clone size: few; J gene: TRBJ2-5; CDR3 protein: CSVLPGVLGRETQYF
V gene: TRBV7-2; clone size: .; J gene: TRBJ1-5; CDR3 protein: CASSPGGNQPQHF
V gene: TRBV7-2; clone size: few; J gene: TRBJ1-2; CDR3 protein: CASSWDRNYGYTF
V gene: TRBV25-1; clone size: few; J gene: TRBJ1-1; CDR3 protein: CASSEAGTGNTEAFF
V gene: TRBV2; clone size: .; J gene: TRBJ1-5; CDR3 protein: CASSGPAGNQPQHF
V gene: TRBV25-1; clone size: .; J gene: TRBJ2-7; CDR3 protein: CASSEAPGGGTYEQYF
V gene: TRBV30; clone size: .; J gene: TRBJ1-4; CDR3 protein: CACTGTEGEKLFF
V gene: TRBV29-1; clone size: few; J gene: TRBJ1-1; CDR3 protein: CSVEGSGNTEAFF
V gene: TRBV7-9; clone size: .; J gene: TRBJ2-7; CDR3 protein: CASSHPGTEPYEQYF
V gene: TRBV7-8; clone size: few; J gene: TRBJ1-1; CDR3 protein: CASSYVGGANTEAFF
V gene: TRBV18; clone size: .; J gene: TRBJ2-3; CDR3 protein: CASSPQLAGGTDTQYF
V gene: TRBV7-3; clone size: .; J gene: TRBJ1-2; CDR3 protein: CASSPHGRFAYGYTF
V gene: TRBV5-1; clone size: few; J gene: TRBJ2-7; CDR3 protein: CASSFVEPSYEVQYF
V gene: TRBV29-1; clone size: few; J gene: TRBJ2-3; CDR3 protein: CSVALASDTQYF
V gene: TRBV9; clone size: few; J gene: TRBJ1-2; CDR3 protein: CASSVGLGSLYGYTF
V gene: TRBV9; clone size: .; J gene: TRBJ1-1; CDR3 protein: CASSATGGITEAFF
V gene: TRBV11-2; clone size: few; J gene: TRBJ2-1; CDR3 protein: CASSSGTYNEQFF
V gene: TRBV7-2; clone size: few; J gene: TRBJ2-5; CDR3 protein: CASSLMGRAETQYF
V gene: TRBV2; clone size: .; J gene: TRBJ2-1; CDR3 protein: CATKTSGGEQFF
V gene: TRBV27; clone size: .; J gene: TRBJ2-2; CDR3 protein: CASRGGAGELFF
V gene: TRBV4-3; clone size: .; J gene: TRBJ1-2; CDR3 protein: CASSQGRSLDGYTF
V gene: TRBV6-1; clone size: .; J gene: TRBJ2-1; CDR3 protein: CASSGTGGESYNEQFF
V gene: TRBV25-1; clone size: .; J gene: TRBJ2-7; CDR3 protein: CASAAAGSNYEQYF
V gene: TRBV10-3; clone size: .; J gene: TRBJ1-2; CDR3 protein: CAISESDLSGGYTF
V gene: TRBV7-2; clone size: few; J gene: TRBJ1-6; CDR3 protein: CASSQGQGPSPLHF
V gene: TRBV7-9; clone size: few; J gene: TRBJ2-3; CDR3 protein: CASSQGARGTDTQYF
V gene: TRBV2; clone size: .; J gene: TRBJ2-7; CDR3 protein: CASSDGQLYEQYF
V gene: TRBV6-5; clone size: .; J gene: TRBJ2-1; CDR3 protein: CASSYGKGEEQFF
V gene: TRBV9; clone size: .; J gene: TRBJ2-1; CDR3 protein: CASSGQGITYNEQFF
V gene: TRBV9; clone size: .; J gene: TRBJ2-5; CDR3 protein: CASSVGVSAIETQYF